This T cell receptor beta chain is from a study of blood T cell repertoires in COVID-19. The overall study: Some COVID-19 samples were acute and others convalescent; all came from the United States, Italy and Spain. PBMCs, B-cell-depleted T cells, or T cells were the source of the cDNA or gDNA that made up the material.

This CDR3 is 11 amino acids long. Deletions cut 1 base from V and 5 bases from J, with 2 bases between. Germline assignment: CDR1 DFQATT and CDR2 SNEGSKA (reference sequence). Using immunoSEQ multiplex PCR, the repertoire was profiled, and TCRdb retains in-frame clones only, with some absent. The repertoire includes some 240,000 clones, 80% of them detected once, and 9.5% to 15% sits in the top ten. Sequencing was done on a sample of peripheral blood. The chain carries TRBV20-1 and TRBJ1-4; no reliable D call. The receptor's source is a human donor in a cohort sampled during active COVID-19. CDR3 loop: CSARVNEKLFF. The DNA for the CDR3 is TGCAGTGCTAGAGTAAATGAAAAACTGTTTTTT.